What follows are 21 T cell receptor beta chains derived from one specimen sequenced in a study of tumor and adjacent non-tumor tissue in lung cancer. RNA was extracted from bulk tissue without any cell sorting. Three rounds of nested PCR, following a modified ARM-PCR protocol, produced the TCRbeta library. TCRdb reprocessed the multiplex PCR reads with MiXCR, giving one entry per CDR3 protein. The table includes 130,000 or so distinct CDR3 sequences, roughly 64% detected once. The sample comprised lung tumor tissue. The receptors stem from a man aged 30 to 39 with non-small cell lung cancer.

This clonotype was counted only a few times. The chain couples TRBV12-3 or TRBV12-4 to TRBJ1-6; D not certain. Trimming took 3 bases from V and 14 from J, leaving 11 bases between them. The CDR3 loop spans 12 amino acids. CDR3 region: CASSFHLGTLHF. The CDR3 DNA is TGTGCCAGCAGTTTTCATCTGGGCACCCTCCACTTT.

As for this clonotype: The CDR3 does not end in the conserved phenylalanine or tryptophan, so this is likely a read error. The rearrangement links TRBV30 to TRBJ2-7; 10 positions match TRBD1. CDR1 GTSNPN and CDR2 SVGIG come from the germline V gene (reference sequence). This CDR3 is 16 amino acids long. The J segment lost 3 bases and the V segment lost 3 bases, leaving 11 bases of the junction unmatched. CDR3 loop: CAWRTGTGDTIYEQYL. CDR3 in DNA: TGTGCCTGGAGAACCGGGACAGGGGACACCATCTACGAGCAGTACCTC.

This clonotype has ten or more counts. The chain employs TRBV6-2 or TRBV6-3 and TRBJ2-7, with 9 bases identical to TRBD1. The CDR3 totals 15 residues. Germline values: CDR1 MNHEY, CDR2 SVGEGT. V dropped 8 bases and J dropped 5; count of bases not matched to a gene: 13. The chain's CDR3 is CASVTGGLPGHEQYF. The CDR3 DNA follows: TGTGCCAGCGTAACAGGGGGCCTCCCAGGCCACGAGCAGTACTTC.

A note on this clonotype: One end of the junction varies from germline; a read error may be responsible. V usage is TRBV6-2 or TRBV6-3 and J usage is TRBJ2-5; D is unresolved. This CDR3 has 15 residues. Germline V CDR1 and CDR2: MNHEY, SVGEGT. CDR3 sequence reads: CVSSVLRARQETQYF. In DNA form, the CDR3 reads TGTGTCAGCAGTGTCCTCCGGGCCCGTCAAGAGACCCAGTACTTC.

Concerning this clonotype itself: Being one base from a much bigger clone, this may be a read error. V usage is TRBV6-2 or TRBV6-3 and J usage is TRBJ1-1, with D unclear. This CDR3 comprises 12 residues. Germline lookup yields CDR1 MNHEY and CDR2 SVGEGT. The CDR3: CTSSYPSPYAFF. DNA of the CDR3: TGTACCAGCAGTTACCCTTCCCCTTACGCTTTCTTT.

As regards this clonotype: A read error may explain this, as a much larger clone is one base away. The rearrangement links TRBV6-5 to TRBJ2-3; TRBD2 aligns across 11 bases. This CDR3 spans 15 amino acids. Germline values: CDR1 MNHEY, CDR2 SVGAGI. Written as DNA, the CDR3 is TGTGCCGGCAGGATAGCGGGAGGGCTGACAGATACGCAGTATTTT. It specifies CAGRIAGGLTDTQYF.

A word on this clonotype: Compared with germline, one end of the junction differs, possibly owing to a read error. The rearrangement uses TRBV20-1 and TRBJ2-1; tentatively, D is TRBD1 or TRBD2 (5 bases each). This CDR3 spans 14 amino acids. The germline gives CDR1 DFQATT, CDR2 SNEGSKA (reference sequence). Here the CDR3 DNA reads TGCTGTGCTAGAATGGCAGAGGGGCATAATGAGCAGTTCTTC. Protein sequence: CCARMAEGHNEQFF.

On this clonotype itself: The final CDR3 position lacks the conserved phenylalanine or tryptophan, pointing to a likely read error. The gene calls are TRBV10-1 and TRBJ2-7, with D perhaps TRBD2 (6 bases). Germline V gene sequence: CDR1 WNHNN, CDR2 SYGVQD (reference sequence). Trimming cost V 8 bases and J 1 base, with 9 bases left between them. The CDR3 contains 12 residues. CDR3 amino acids: CASGGSSYEQYY. CDR3 in DNA: TGCGCCAGCGGGGGGTCTTCCTACGAGCAGTACTAC.

This clonotype was seen more than once but under ten times. This may come from a read error, since a much larger clone is one base off. The chain links TRBV20-1 to TRBJ2-1; D ambiguous. Germline values: CDR1 DFQATT, CDR2 SNEGSKA (reference sequence). Trimming shortened V by 2 bases and J by 8 bases, and 13 bases separated the two germline ends. This CDR3 is 13 amino acids long. The CDR3 DNA sequence: TGCAGTGCTAGACGGTGGCAGTTCCATGAGCAGTTCTTC. This encodes CSARRWQFHEQFF.

Judged by abundance, this clonotype is medium-sized (0.01 to 0.1%). The chain carries TRBV20-1 and TRBJ2-7; 10 positions agree with TRBD2. Trimming cost V 5 bases and J 3 bases; bases outside gene matches: 1. The CDR3 has 12 amino acids. Germline CDR1 and CDR2: DFQATT and SNEGSKA (reference sequence). CDR3 loop: CSARTSGYEQYF. The CDR3 DNA reads as TGCAGTGCTCGGACTAGCGGCTACGAGCAGTACTTC.

Turning to this clonotype: This may arise from a read error, as a much more abundant clone is one base away. V and J are TRBV28 and TRBJ1-2, with D unclear. V lost 6 bases and J 6 bases, leaving 11 bases between the germline ends. The CDR3 is made up of 12 amino acids. Germline V gene sequence: CDR1 MDHEN, CDR2 SYDVKM. The CDR3 reads CASSKQSDGYTF. As DNA, the CDR3 is TGTGCCAGCAGCAAACAGTCGGATGGCTACACCTTC.

The CDR3 DNA follows: TGTGCCAGCAGCGGCTCCCCCAGTGGTACGCAGTATTTT. This gives the protein CASSGSPSGTQYF. The V and J genes are TRBV5-4 and TRBJ2-3, with no clear D. Germline values: CDR1 SGHNT, CDR2 YYREEE (reference sequence). V lost 4 bases, J lost 8 bases, and 14 bases lay in between. There are 13 residues in the CDR3.

To note about this clonotype: A read error is possible here, since a much larger clone lies one base away. The V gene is TRBV29-1, the J gene TRBJ2-7; 8 bases align to TRBD2. This CDR3 has 14 residues. Germline V gene data show CDR1 as SQVTM and CDR2 as ANQGSEA. CDR3: CRVVQAGDAHEQYF. In DNA form, the CDR3 reads TGCAGAGTTGTGCAAGCGGGAGATGCCCACGAGCAGTACTTC.

With regard to this clonotype: Lacking the conserved final phenylalanine or tryptophan, this CDR3 likely reflects a read error. The rearrangement joins TRBV11-2 to TRBJ2-5; D may be TRBD2 (7 bases). Germline CDR1 is SGHAT and CDR2 is FQNNGV. CDR3 length: 14 residues. This CDR3 reads CASSLAGEGETQYI. CDR3 DNA: TGTGCCAGTAGCTTAGCAGGGGAGGGAGAGACCCAGTACATC.

The CDR3 sequence is CASSEEQGGGYEQYF. As DNA, the CDR3 is TGTGCCAGCAGTGAAGAACAGGGGGGAGGCTACGAGCAGTACTTC. The rearrangement joins TRBV6-1 to TRBJ2-7, with 8 bases fitting TRBD1. J lost 3 bases, V lost 1 base, and 5 bases had no gene match. Germline loops: CDR1 MNHNS, CDR2 SASEGT. The CDR3 sequence is 15 residues long.

In its sample, this clonotype was seen many times. The genes are TRBV4-1 and TRBJ2-5; TRBD1 might be the D (5 bases). V was shortened by 1 base and J by 4 bases, with 7 bases between the two germline ends. The CDR3 has 13 amino acids. The V gene's germline CDR1 is MGHRA and CDR2 YSYEKL. The CDR3 protein is CASSQGGRETQYF. Here the CDR3 DNA reads TGCGCCAGCAGCCAAGGGGGCAGAGAGACCCAGTACTTC.

Concerning this clonotype itself: A much more abundant neighbour one base away suggests this may be a read error. The rearrangement links TRBV20-1 to TRBJ2-3; 10 nucleotides match TRBD2. V lost 5 bases, J lost 5 bases, and 10 bases stayed unmatched. The CDR3 contains 15 residues. CDR1 is DFQATT and CDR2 is SNEGSKA in the germline V gene (reference sequence). CDR3 nucleotide sequence: TGCAGTGCTCCCCAGGTAGCGGGAGGTAGAGATACGCAGTATTTT. It codes for CSAPQVAGGRDTQYF.

Note on this clonotype: Because the CDR3 is missing its conserved closing phenylalanine or tryptophan, this is likely a read error. The chain is built from TRBV29-1 and TRBJ1-2, with 8 bases lining up with TRBD1. CDR1 and CDR2 from the germline V gene are SQVTM and ANQGSEA. The CDR3 length is 14 residues. The CDR3 reads CSVEDRYGQGGYTL. The CDR3 DNA follows: TGCAGTGTTGAAGATCGGTACGGACAGGGTGGCTACACCTTA.

With respect to this clonotype: The CDR3 does not close with the conserved phenylalanine or tryptophan, likely indicating a read error. The chain couples TRBV4-1 to TRBJ2-7, with a tentative D call TRBD1 (7 bases). Trimming removed 1 base from V and 7 bases from J, with 14 bases in between. The CDR3 spans 14 residues. In germline, CDR1 is MGHRA, CDR2 YSYEKL. The CDR3 loop reads CASSQGQGGGEQYL. DNA for the CDR3: TGCGCCAGCAGCCAAGGTCAGGGGGGTGGGGAGCAGTACTTA.

As regards this clonotype: One junction end disagrees with the germline gene, perhaps due to a read error. This rearrangement joins TRBV6-5 to TRBJ2-1; tentatively, D is TRBD2 (5 bases). The CDR3 is 12 residues long. The V gene's germline CDR1 is MNHEY and CDR2 SVGAGI. This chain's CDR3 is CASRDYYNERFF. For the CDR3, the DNA is TGTGCCAGCAGAGACTACTACAATGAGCGGTTCTTC.

There are many counts of this clonotype. This chain links TRBV20-1 with TRBJ1-6; D is undetermined. This CDR3 has 13 residues. V was pared by 6 bases and J by 8 bases, with 14 bases between. Germline CDR1 is DFQATT and CDR2 is SNEGSKA (reference sequence). The CDR3 DNA follows: TGCAGTGCCAGACCGAAGTGGGATTCACCCCTCCACTTT. Protein product: CSARPKWDSPLHF.